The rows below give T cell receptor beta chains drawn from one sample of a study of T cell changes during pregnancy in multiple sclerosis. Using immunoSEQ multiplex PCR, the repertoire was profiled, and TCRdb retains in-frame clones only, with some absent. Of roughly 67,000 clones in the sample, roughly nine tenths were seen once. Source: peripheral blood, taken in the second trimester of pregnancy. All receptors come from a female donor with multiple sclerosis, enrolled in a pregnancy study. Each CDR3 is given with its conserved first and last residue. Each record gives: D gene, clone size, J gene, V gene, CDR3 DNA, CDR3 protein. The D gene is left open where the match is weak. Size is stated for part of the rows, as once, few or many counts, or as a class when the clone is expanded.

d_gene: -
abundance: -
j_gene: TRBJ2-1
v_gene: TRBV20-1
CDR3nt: TGCAGTGCCATGCGTAATGAGCAGTTCTTC
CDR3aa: CSAMRNEQFF

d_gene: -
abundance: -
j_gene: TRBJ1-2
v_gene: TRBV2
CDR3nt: TGTGCCAGCGAAGCAGGATACTATGGCTACACCTTC
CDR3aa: CASEAGYYGYTF

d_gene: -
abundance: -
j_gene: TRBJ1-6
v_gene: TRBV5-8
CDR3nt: TGTGCCAGCAGCAACGGCAGGGCAGGCTCACCCCTCCACTTT
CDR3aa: CASSNGRAGSPLHF

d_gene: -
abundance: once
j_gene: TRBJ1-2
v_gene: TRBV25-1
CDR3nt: TGTGCCAGCACCACAGGGTATGGCTACACCTTC
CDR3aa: CASTTGYGYTF

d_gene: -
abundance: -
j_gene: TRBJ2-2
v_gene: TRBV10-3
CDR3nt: TGTGCCATCAGTGATACTCCGAACACCGGGGAGCTGTTTTTT
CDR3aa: CAISDTPNTGELFF

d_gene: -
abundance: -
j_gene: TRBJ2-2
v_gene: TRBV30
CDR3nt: TGTGCCTGGACCACGGGGGACTCTGTAACCGGGGAGCTGTTTTTT
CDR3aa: CAWTTGDSVTGELFF

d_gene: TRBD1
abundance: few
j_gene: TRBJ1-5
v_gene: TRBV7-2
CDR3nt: TGTGCCAGCAGCCCATCGACAGGGAAAAATCAGCCCCAGCATTTT
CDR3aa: CASSPSTGKNQPQHF

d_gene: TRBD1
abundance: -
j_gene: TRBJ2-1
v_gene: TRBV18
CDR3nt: TGTGCCAGCTCACGAGGGGGCAACAGCTCCTACAATGAGCAGTTCTTC
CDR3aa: CASSRGGNSSYNEQFF

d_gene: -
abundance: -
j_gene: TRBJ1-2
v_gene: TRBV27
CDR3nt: TGTGCCAGCAGTTTAGGGGGGGCTAGGGCTGGCTACACCTTC
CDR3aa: CASSLGGARAGYTF

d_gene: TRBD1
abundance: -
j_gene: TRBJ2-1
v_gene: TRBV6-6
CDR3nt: TGTGCCAGCAGTTACGCGACAGGGTGGGATGAGCAGTTCTTC
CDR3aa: CASSYATGWDEQFF

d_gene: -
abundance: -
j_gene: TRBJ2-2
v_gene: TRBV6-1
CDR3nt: TGTGCCAGCAGTGAATTTGGGGGGAGGACCGGGGAGCTGTTTTTT
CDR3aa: CASSEFGGRTGELFF

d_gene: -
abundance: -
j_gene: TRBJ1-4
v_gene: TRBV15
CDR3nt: TGTGCCACCAGCAGAGGAGTGGTCAGGGTGGGAACTAATGAAAAACTGTTTTTT
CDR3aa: CATSRGVVRVGTNEKLFF

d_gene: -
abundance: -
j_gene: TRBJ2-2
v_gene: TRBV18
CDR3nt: TGTGCCAGCTCACTACAGACTAGAACCGGGGAGCTGTTTTTT
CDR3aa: CASSLQTRTGELFF

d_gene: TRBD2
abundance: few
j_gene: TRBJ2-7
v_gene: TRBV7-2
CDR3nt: TGTGCCAGCAGCTTACCTTCGGGGGGGACACCGTCCTACGAGCAGTACTTC
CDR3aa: CASSLPSGGTPSYEQYF

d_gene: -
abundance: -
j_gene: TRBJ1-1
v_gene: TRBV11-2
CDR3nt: TGTGCCAGCAGCTTAGTCCGGGGGGGTGTTGCTGAAGCTTTCTTT
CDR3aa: CASSLVRGGVAEAFF

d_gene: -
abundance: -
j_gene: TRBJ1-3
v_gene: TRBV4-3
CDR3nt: TGCGCCAGCAGCCAAGAGAGAATCGGAAACACCATATATTTT
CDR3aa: CASSQERIGNTIYF

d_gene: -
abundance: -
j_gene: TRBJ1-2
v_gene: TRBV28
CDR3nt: TGTGCCAGCAGCCTATCGCCCGCCGTCGGCTACACCTTC
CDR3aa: CASSLSPAVGYTF

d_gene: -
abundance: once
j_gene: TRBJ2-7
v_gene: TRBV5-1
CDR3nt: TGCGCCAGCAGCTTCAGCTCTGGGCACGAGCAGTACTTC
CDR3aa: CASSFSSGHEQYF

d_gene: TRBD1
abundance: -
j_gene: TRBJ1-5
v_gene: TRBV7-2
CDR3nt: TGTGCCAGCAGCTTGGGACAGGGGTTTCATCAGCCCCAGCATTTT
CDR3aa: CASSLGQGFHQPQHF

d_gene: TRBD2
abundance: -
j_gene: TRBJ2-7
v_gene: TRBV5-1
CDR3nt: TGCGCCAGCAGCATCGGGACTAACTACGAGCAGTACTTC
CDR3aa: CASSIGTNYEQYF

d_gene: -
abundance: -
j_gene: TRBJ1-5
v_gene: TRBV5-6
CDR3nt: TGTGCCAGCAGCTTGTACGGGGATCTCAATCAGCCCCAGCATTTT
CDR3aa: CASSLYGDLNQPQHF

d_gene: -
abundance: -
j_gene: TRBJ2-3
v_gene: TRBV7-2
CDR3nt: TGTGCCAGCAGCTTAAAAATTAGCGAATGGTCCACAGATACGCAGTATTTT
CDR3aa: CASSLKISEWSTDTQYF

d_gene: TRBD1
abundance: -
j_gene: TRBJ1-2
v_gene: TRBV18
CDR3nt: TGTGCCAGCTCACCAAGGACAGGCCTCGGATCTAACTATGGCTACACCTTC
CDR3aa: CASSPRTGLGSNYGYTF

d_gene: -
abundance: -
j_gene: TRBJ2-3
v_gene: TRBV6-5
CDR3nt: TGTGCCAGCAGTTATGCGGCGGGCACAGATACGCAGTATTTT
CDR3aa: CASSYAAGTDTQYF

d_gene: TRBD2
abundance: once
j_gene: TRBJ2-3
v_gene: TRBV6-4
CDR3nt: TGTGCCAGCAGTGACGGGACTAGCGGGAGAATGACAGATACGCAGTATTTT
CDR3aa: CASSDGTSGRMTDTQYF

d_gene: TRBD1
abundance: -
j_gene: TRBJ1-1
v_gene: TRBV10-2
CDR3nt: TGCGCCAGCACGAAGGGGGCGGAGGGGACTGAAGCTTTCTTT
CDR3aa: CASTKGAEGTEAFF

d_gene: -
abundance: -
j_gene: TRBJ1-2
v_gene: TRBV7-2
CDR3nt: TGTGCCAGCAGCTCAGAGGGAGGGGACTGGGGCTACACCTTC
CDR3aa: CASSSEGGDWGYTF

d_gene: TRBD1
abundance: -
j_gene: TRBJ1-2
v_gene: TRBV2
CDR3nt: TGTGCCAGCAGTGAAGGGACAGGGGAATTTAACTATGGCTACACCTTC
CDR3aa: CASSEGTGEFNYGYTF

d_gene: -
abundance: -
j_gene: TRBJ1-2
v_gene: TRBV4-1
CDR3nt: TGCGCCAGCAGCCAAGAGTTTGGCCCTAACTATGGCTACACCTTC
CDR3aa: CASSQEFGPNYGYTF

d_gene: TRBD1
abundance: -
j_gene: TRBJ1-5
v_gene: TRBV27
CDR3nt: TGTGCCAGCAGTTCCCTGGGGGACAGGGTGGTTCAGCCCCAGCATTTT
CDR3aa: CASSSLGDRVVQPQHF

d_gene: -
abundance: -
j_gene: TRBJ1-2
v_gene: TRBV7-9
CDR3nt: TGTGCCAGCAGCCAGCAGGGACTCTATGGCTACACCTTC
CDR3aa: CASSQQGLYGYTF

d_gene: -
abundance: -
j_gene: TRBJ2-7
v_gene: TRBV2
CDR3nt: TGTGCCAGCTGGGCGGACTCCCCGTACGAGCAGTACTTC
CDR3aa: CASWADSPYEQYF

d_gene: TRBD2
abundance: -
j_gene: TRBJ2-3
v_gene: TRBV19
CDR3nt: TGTGCCAGTAGTATGAAGGCGGGGGGGCCGTGGGCAGATACGCAGTATTTT
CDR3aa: CASSMKAGGPWADTQYF

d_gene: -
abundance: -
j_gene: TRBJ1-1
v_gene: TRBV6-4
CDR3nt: TGTGCCAGCAGTGTCGCCGGGGGAGTTACTGAAGCTTTCTTT
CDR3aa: CASSVAGGVTEAFF

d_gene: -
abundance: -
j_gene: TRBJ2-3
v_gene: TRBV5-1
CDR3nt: TGCGCCAGCAGCTCCCACACAGATACGCAGTATTTT
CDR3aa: CASSSHTDTQYF

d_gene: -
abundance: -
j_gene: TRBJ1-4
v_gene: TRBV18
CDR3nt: TGTGCCAGCTCACCTTTAGAGGAGTTTAGTGAAAAACTGTTTTTT
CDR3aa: CASSPLEEFSEKLFF

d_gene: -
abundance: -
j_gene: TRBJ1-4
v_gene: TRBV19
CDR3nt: TGTGCCAGTAGTATACAGCCCGGAGGGTCTGGTAATGAAAAACTGTTTTTT
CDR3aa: CASSIQPGGSGNEKLFF

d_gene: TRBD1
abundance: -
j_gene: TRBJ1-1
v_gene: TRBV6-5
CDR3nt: TGTGCCAGCAGTTCCCCAGGGGGCCAAGCTTTCTTT
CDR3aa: CASSSPGGQAFF

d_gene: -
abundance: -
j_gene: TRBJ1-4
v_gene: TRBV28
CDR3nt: TGTGCCAGCAGTCTCGAAGGAGCCGGGAAACTGTTTTTT
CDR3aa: CASSLEGAGKLFF

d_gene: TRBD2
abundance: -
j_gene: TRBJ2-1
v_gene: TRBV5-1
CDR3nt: TGCGCCAGCAGCTTGGGTGGGAGGGCCTCATACAATGAGCAGTTCTTC
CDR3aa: CASSLGGRASYNEQFF

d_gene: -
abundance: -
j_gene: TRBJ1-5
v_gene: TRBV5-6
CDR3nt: TGTGCCAGCAGTACAGGATCATATAGCAATCAGCCCCAGCATTTT
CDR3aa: CASSTGSYSNQPQHF

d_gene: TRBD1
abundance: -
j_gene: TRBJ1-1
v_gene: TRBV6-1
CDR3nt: TGTGCCAGCAGGGGGACAGGGACTAAGAACACTGAAGCTTTCTTT
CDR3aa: CASRGTGTKNTEAFF

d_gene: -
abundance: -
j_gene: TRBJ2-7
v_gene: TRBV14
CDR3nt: TGTGCCAGCAGCCAAGATTTAATTCGCTACGAGCAGTACTTC
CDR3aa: CASSQDLIRYEQYF

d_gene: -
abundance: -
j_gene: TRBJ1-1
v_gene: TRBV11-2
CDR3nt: TGTGCCAGCAGCTTAACGCAGGGTGCGTTGGAAGCTTTCTTT
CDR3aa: CASSLTQGALEAFF

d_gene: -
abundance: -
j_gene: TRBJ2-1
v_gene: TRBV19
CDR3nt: TGTGCCAGTAGTATGGGTACCGCGGGCGACAATGAGCAGTTCTTC
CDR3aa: CASSMGTAGDNEQFF

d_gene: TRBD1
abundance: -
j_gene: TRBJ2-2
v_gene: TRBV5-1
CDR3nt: TGCGCCAGCAGCTTATCCGGGACAGGGGACACCGGGGAGCTGTTTTTT
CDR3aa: CASSLSGTGDTGELFF

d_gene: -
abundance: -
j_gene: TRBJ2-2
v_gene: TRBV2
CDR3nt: TGTGCCAGCAGTGAACAGGGGAATATTGGAGGCGGGGAGCTGTTTTTT
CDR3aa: CASSEQGNIGGGELFF

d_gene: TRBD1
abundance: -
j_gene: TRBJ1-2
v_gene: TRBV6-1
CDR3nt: TGTGCCAGTTCCGGGACAGGGGACGATCGCTACACCTTC
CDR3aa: CASSGTGDDRYTF

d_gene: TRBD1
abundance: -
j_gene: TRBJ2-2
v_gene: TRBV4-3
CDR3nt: TGCGCCAGCAGCCAGGGGACAGGAACGGCCGGGGAGCTGTTTTTT
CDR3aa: CASSQGTGTAGELFF

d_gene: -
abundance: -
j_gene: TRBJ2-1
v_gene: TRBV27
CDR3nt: TGTGCCAGCAGTTTAGGGCTCTACAATGAGCAGTTCTTC
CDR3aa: CASSLGLYNEQFF

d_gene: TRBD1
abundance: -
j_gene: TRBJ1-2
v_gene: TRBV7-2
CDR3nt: TGTGCCAGCAGCCTACGACAGGGAGAAAATGGCTACACCTTC
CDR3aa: CASSLRQGENGYTF

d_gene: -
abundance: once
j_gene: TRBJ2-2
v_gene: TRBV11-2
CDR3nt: TGTGCCAGCAGCCCAGTGGGACAAACCGGGGAGCTGTTTTTT
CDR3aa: CASSPVGQTGELFF

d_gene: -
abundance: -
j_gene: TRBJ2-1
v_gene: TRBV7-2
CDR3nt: TGTGCCAGCAGCTTAGATATCCATGAGCAGTTCTTC
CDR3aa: CASSLDIHEQFF

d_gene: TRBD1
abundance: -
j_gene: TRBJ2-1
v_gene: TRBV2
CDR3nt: TGTGCCAGCAGTGGGGGACAGGGGAGGCATGAGCAGTTCTTC
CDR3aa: CASSGGQGRHEQFF

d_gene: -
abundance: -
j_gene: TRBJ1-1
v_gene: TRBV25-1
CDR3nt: TGTGCCAGCAGTGTAACAGGGTTCGGGGACACTGAAGCTTTCTTT
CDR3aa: CASSVTGFGDTEAFF

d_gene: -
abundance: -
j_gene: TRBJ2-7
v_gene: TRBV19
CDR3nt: TGTGCCAGTAGTATAGATTTAGTCTCCCTCCGCTACGAGCAGTACTTC
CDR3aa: CASSIDLVSLRYEQYF

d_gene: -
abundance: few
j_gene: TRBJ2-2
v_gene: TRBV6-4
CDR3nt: TGTGCCAGCAGCAGGGACTCGTCGTCGGGGGAGCTGTTTTTT
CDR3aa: CASSRDSSSGELFF

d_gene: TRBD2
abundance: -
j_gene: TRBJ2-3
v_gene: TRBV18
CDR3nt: TGTGCCAGCTCACGGACTAGCGGGGGGACAGATACGCAGTATTTT
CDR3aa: CASSRTSGGTDTQYF

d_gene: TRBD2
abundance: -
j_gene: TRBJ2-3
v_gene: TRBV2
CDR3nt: TGTGCCAGCATTTTCGGACTAGCGGGCAACACAGATACGCAGTATTTT
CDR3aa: CASIFGLAGNTDTQYF

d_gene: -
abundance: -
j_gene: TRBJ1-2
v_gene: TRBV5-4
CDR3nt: TGTGCCAGCAGTAAAGACGCAGGGAAAAGGGGCTATGGCTACACCTTC
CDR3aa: CASSKDAGKRGYGYTF